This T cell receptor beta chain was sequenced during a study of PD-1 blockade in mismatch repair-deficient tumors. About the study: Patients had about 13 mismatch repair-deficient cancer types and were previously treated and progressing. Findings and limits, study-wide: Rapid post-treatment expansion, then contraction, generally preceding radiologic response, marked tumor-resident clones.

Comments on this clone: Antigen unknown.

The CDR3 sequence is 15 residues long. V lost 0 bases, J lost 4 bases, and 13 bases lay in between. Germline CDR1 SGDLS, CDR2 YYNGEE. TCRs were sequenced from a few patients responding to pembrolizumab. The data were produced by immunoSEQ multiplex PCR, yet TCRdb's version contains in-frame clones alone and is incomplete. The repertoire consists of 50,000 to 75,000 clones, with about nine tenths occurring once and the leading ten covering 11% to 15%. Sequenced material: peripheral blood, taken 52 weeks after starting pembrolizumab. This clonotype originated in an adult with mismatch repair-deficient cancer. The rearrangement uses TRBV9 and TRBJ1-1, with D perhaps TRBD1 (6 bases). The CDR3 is CASSVDYRVSTEAFF. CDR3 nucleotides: TGTGCCAGCAGCGTAGACTACAGGGTATCCACTGAAGCTTTCTTT.